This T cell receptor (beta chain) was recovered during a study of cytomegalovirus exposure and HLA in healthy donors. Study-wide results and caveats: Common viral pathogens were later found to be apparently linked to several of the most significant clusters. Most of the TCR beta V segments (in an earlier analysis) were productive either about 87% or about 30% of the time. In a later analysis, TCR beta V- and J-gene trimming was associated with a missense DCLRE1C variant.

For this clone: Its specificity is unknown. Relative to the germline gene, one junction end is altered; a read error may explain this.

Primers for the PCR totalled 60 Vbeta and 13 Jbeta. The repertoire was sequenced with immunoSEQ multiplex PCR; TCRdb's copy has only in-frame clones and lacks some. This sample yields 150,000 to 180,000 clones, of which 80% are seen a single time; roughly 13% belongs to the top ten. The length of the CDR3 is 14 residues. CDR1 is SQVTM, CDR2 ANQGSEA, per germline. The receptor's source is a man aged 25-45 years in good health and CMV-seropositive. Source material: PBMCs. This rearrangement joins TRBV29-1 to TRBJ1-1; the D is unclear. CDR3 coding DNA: TGCAGCGTTGAGTCACAGCCTCTGAACACTGGAGCTTTCTTT. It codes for CSVESQPLNTGAFF.